The present T cell receptor (beta chain) was sequenced within a study of T-cell reconstitution after alpha-beta-depleted transplantation in children. Construction of the TCRbeta library involved unique molecular identifiers. TCRdb redid the calling of the PCR reads with MiXCR, one entry per CDR3 protein. The sample consists of a few hundred thousand distinct CDR3 sequences, approximately 12% of them appearing once. A remark on this clonotype: Its antigen is undetermined.

Whole-study results and caveats: Reportedly, alpha-beta T cells present about two months post-transplant originated from several hundred expanded clones of graft origin.

The V and J ends lost 5 bases and 5 bases, in that order; junction bases with no gene match: 10. Germline lookup yields CDR1 MNHEY and CDR2 SMNVEV (reference sequence). This CDR3 has 16 amino acids. This TCR derives from a male patient between 5 and 17 years old who had a stem cell transplant for acute myeloid leukemia, so the T cells may come from the graft donor. The V call is TRBV27, the J call TRBJ2-5; 11 positions agree with TRBD2. The sequences come from PBMCs, mostly from graft donor cells, collected 360 days after TCRalphabeta/CD19-depleted stem cell transplant. The CDR3 here is CASSPKTSGKHETQYF. For the CDR3, the DNA is TGTGCCAGCAGTCCCAAGACTAGCGGGAAACACGAGACCCAGTACTTC.